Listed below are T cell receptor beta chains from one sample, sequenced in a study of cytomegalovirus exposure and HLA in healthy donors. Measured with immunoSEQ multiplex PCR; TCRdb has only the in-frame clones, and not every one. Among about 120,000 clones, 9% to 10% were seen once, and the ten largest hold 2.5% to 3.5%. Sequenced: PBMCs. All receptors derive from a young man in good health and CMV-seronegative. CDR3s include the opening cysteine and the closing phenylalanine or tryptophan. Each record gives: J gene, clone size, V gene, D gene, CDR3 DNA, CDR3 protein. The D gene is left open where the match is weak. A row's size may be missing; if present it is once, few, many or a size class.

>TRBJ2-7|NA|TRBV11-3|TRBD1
TGTGCCAGCAGCCGGGGACAGATTCCTTACGAGCAGTACTTC
CASSRGQIPYEQYF
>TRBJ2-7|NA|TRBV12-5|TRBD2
TGTGCTAGTGGTTTGGGGGATAGCGGGAGGTACGAGCAGTACTTC
CASGLGDSGRYEQYF
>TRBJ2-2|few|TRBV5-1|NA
TGCGCCAGCAGCACAGGGAACACCGGGGAGCTGTTTTTT
CASSTGNTGELFF
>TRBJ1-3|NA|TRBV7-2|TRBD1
TGTGCCAGCAGACAGACAGGGGTGGACACCATATATTTT
CASRQTGVDTIYF
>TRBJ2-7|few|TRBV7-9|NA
TGTGCCAGCAGCTTATCAATACAGGTCTACGAGCAGTACTTC
CASSLSIQVYEQYF
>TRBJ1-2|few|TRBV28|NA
TGTGCCAGCAGAACCGGTGATGGCTACACCTTC
CASRTGDGYTF
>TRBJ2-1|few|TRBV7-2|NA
TGTGCCAGCAGCCCCGTCGGGAGAGGGAGGTTCTTC
CASSPVGRGRFF
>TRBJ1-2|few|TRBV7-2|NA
TGTGCCAGCAGCCAGGACAGCTATGGCTACACCTTC
CASSQDSYGYTF
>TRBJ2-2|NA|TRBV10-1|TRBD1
TGCGCCAGCCAGGGGGAGCCAACCGGGGAGCTGTTTTTT
CASQGEPTGELFF
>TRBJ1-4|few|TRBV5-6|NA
TGTGCCAGCAGCTTGTTGAGGGAAAGGGATGAAAAACTGTTTTTT
CASSLLRERDEKLFF
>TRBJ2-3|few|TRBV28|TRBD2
TGTGCCAGCAGTCTACCGACTAGCGGGGGCACAGATACGCAGTATTTT
CASSLPTSGGTDTQYF
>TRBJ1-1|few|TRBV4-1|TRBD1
TGCGCCAGCAGCCAAGGGAGAAAGGACAGGCGGGCTTTCTTT
CASSQGRKDRRAFF
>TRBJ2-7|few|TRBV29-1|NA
TGCAGCGTTGAAACAGGGTCCTACGAGCAGTACTTC
CSVETGSYEQYF
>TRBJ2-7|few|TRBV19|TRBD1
TGTGCCAGTAGTATGAGTACAGGGGGCTACGAGCAGTACTTC
CASSMSTGGYEQYF
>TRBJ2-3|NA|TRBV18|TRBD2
TGTGCCACCTATAGCGGGGGTGGAACAGATACGCAGTATTTT
CATYSGGGTDTQYF
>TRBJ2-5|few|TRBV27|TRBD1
TGTGCCAGCAGTTACGGACAGGGAAGATCAGAGACCCAGTACTTC
CASSYGQGRSETQYF
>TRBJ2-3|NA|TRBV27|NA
TGTGCCAGCACCCCCTCGAGAGGACAAAGAAAGACAGATACGCAGTATTTT
CASTPSRGQRKTDTQYF
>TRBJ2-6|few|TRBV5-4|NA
TGTGCCAGCAGCCCGGCACAGGGCGACCATCATCCTGGGGCCAACGTCCTGACTTTC
CASSPAQGDHHPGANVLTF
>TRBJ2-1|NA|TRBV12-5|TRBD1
TGTGCTAGTGGTTTGGGGACTAGAACAGGGGGCGAGTTCTTC
CASGLGTRTGGEFF
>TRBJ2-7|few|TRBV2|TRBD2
TGTGCCAGCAGTGACAGCGGGAGGTGGAGCGAGCAGTACTTC
CASSDSGRWSEQYF
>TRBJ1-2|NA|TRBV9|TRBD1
TGTGCCAGCAGCGTCGGGACAGCTAACTATGGCTACACCTTC
CASSVGTANYGYTF
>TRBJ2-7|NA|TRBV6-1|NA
TGTGCCAGCAAATACAGATACCCCGAGACCTACGAGCAGTACTTC
CASKYRYPETYEQYF
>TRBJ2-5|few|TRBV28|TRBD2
TGTGCCAGCAGTTTCAGTAGAGCGGGAGGGACGGAGACCCAGTACTTC
CASSFSRAGGTETQYF
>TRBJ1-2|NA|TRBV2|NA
TGTGCCAGCAGTGGCGGTCGGACAAACTATGGCTACACCTTC
CASSGGRTNYGYTF